Each of the 2 T cell receptor beta chains below was sequenced from the same sample in a study of blood T cell repertoires in COVID-19. Some clones are missing from TCRdb's copy, which holds only in-frame ones; the method was immunoSEQ multiplex PCR. This table has 110,000 to 150,000 clones, 80% to 90% appearing once. The sample consisted of PBMCs or T cells enriched from blood (not recorded which). These receptors all stem from a man in his forties or fifties who had recovered from COVID-19.

The rearrangement uses TRBV9 and TRBJ1-6; D ambiguous. Germline CDR1 is SGDLS and CDR2 is YYNGEE. There are 17 residues in the CDR3. Trimming left V 4 bases short and J 3 bases short, with 17 bases between. The CDR3 spells CASSTGDGAFYNSPLHF. The CDR3 DNA reads as TGTGCCAGCAGCACCGGTGACGGAGCCTTCTATAATTCACCCCTCCACTTT.

The sample holds one count of this clone. The chain links TRBV7-2 to TRBJ2-7, with D possibly being TRBD1 (5 bases). The CDR3 has 15 amino acids. V dropped 5 bases and J dropped 0 bases, with 14 bases sitting between them. Germline values: CDR1 SGHTA, CDR2 FQGNSA. The CDR3 coding sequence is TGTGCCAGCAGCCCTGACAGATATAGCTCCTACGAGCAGTACTTC. It yields the protein CASSPDRYSSYEQYF.